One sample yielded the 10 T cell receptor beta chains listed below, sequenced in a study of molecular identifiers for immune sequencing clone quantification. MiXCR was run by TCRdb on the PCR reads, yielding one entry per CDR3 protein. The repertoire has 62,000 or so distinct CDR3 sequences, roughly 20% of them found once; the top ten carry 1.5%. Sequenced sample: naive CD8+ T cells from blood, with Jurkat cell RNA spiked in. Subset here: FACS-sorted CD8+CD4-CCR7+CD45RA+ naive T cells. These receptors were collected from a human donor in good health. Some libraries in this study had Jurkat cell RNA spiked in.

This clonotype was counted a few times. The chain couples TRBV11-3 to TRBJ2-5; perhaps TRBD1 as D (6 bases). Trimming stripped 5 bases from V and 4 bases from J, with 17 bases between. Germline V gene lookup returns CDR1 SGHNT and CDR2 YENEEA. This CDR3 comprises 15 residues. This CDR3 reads CASSTGQGIPETQYF. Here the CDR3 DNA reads TGTGCCAGCAGCACCGGGCAGGGGATCCCAGAGACCCAGTACTTC.

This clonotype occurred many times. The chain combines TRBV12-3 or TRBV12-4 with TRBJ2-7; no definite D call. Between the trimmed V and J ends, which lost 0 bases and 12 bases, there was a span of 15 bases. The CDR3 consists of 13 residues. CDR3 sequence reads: CASSLAQPGRRYF. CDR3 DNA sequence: TGTGCCAGCAGTTTAGCGCAGCCTGGACGGAGGTACTTC.

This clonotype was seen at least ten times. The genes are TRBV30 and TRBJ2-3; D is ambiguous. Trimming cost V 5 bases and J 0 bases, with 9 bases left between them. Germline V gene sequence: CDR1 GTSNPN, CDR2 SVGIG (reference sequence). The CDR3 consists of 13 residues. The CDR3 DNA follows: TGTGCCTGGGACGCCACTAGCACAGATACGCAGTATTTT. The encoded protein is CAWDATSTDTQYF.

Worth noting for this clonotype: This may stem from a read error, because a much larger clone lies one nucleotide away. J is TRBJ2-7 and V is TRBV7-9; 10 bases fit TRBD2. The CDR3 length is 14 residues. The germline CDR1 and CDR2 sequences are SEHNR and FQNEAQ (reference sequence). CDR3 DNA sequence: TGTGCCAGCAGCCTAGCGGGGGTGGTGTTCGAGCGGTACTTC. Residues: CASSLAGVVFERYF. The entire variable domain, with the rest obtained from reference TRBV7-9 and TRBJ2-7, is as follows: DTGVSQNPRHKITKRGQNVTFRCDPISEHNRLYWYRQTLGQGPEFLTYFQNEAQLEKSRLLSDRFSAERPKGSFSTLEIQRTEQGDSAMYLCASSLAGVVFERYFGPGTRLTVT.

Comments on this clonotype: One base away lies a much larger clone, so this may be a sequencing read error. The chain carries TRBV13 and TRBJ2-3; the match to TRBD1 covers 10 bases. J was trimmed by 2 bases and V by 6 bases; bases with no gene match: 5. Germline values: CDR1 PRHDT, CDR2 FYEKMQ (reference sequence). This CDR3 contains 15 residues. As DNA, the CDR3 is TGTGCCAGCAGATGGACAGGGGGTAACACAGATACGCAGTATTTT. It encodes CASRWTGGNTDTQYF. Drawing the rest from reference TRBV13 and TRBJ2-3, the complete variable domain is AAGVIQSPRHLIKEKRETATLKCYPIPRHDTVYWYQQGPGQDPQFLISFYEKMQSDKGSIPDRFSAQQFSDYHSELNMSSLELGDSALYFCASRWTGGNTDTQYFGPGTRLTVL.

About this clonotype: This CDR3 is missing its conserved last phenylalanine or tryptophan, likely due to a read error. The CDR3 is CASSLSGIYGYTI. The DNA of the CDR3 is TGTGCCAGCAGTCTGAGTGGGATCTATGGCTACACCATC. V is TRBV27 and J is TRBJ1-2; D gene ambiguous. Germline CDR1 and CDR2: MNHEY and SMNVEV (reference sequence). Trimming left V 5 bases short and J 4 bases short, with 11 bases between. The CDR3 runs to 13 residues.

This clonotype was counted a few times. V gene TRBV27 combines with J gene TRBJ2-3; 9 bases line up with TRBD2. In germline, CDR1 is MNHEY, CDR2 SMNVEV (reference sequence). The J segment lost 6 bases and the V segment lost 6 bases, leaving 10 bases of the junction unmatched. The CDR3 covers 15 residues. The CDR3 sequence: CASSPWTSDSDTQYF. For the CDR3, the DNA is TGTGCCAGCAGCCCCTGGACTAGCGACTCCGATACGCAGTATTTT.

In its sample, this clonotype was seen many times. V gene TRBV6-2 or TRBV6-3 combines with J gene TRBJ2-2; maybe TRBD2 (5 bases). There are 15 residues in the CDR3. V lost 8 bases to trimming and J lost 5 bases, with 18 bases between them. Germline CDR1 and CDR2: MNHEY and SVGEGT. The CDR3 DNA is TGTGCCAGCCGAGTGAGTAGGACGGGAACCGGGGAGCTGTTTTTT. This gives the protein CASRVSRTGTGELFF.

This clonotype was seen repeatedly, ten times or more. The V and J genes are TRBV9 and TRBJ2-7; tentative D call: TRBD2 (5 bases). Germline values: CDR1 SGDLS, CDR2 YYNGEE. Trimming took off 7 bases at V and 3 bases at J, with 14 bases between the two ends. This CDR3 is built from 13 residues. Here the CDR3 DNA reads TGTGCCAGCGGAGAGGGCGCCGGCTACGAGCAGTACTTC. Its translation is CASGEGAGYEQYF. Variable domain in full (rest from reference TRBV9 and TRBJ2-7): DSGVTQTPKHLITATGQRVTLRCSPRSGDLSVYWYQQSLDQGLQFLIQYYNGEERAKGNILERFSAQQFPDLHSELNLSSLELGDSALYFCASGEGAGYEQYFGPGTRLTVT.

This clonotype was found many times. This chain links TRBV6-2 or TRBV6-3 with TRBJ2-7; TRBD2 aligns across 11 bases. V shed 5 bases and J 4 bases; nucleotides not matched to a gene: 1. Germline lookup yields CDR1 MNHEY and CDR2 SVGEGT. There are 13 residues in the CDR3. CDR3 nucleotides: TGTGCCAGCAGTACTAGCGGGAGTTACGAGCAGTACTTC. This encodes CASSTSGSYEQYF.